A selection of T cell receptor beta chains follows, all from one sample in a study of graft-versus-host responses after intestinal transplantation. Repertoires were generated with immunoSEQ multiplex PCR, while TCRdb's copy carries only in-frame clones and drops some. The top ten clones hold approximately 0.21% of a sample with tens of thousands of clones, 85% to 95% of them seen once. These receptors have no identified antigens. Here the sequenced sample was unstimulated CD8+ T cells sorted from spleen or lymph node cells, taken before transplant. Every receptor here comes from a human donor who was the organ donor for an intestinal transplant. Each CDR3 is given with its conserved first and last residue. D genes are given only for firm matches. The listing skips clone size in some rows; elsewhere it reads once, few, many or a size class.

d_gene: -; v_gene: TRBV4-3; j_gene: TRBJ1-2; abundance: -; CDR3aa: CASSQDRGFNYGYTF; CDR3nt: TGCGCCAGCAGCCAAGACAGGGGTTTCAACTATGGCTACACCTTC
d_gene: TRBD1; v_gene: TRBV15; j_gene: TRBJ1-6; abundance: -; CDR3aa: CATIHRTDRGVFRSPLHF; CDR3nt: TGTGCCACCATACACCGGACTGACAGGGGGGTCTTTAGGTCACCCCTCCACTTT
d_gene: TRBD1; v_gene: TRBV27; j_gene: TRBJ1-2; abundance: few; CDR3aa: CASSSQPTGQGGYTF; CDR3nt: TGTGCCAGCAGTTCCCAACCCACTGGACAGGGAGGCTACACCTTC
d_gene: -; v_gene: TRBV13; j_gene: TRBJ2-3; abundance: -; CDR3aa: CASSSSTDTQYF; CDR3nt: TGTGCCAGCAGCTCAAGTACAGATACGCAGTATTTT
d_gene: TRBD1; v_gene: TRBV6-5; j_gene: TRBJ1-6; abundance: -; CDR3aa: CASTQGEGSPLHF; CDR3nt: TGTGCCAGCACCCAGGGGGAAGGTTCACCCCTCCACTTT
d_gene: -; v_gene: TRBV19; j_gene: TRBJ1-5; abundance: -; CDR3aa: CASSRQTNQPQHF; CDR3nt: TGTGCCAGTAGTCGACAGACCAATCAGCCCCAGCATTTT
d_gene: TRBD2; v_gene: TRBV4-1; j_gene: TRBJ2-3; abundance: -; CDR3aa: CASSQIAGSTDTQYF; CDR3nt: TGCGCCAGCAGCCAAATAGCGGGGAGCACAGATACGCAGTATTTT
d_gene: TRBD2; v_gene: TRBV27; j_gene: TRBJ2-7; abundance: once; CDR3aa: CASSLMGAGGPAHEQYF; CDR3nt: TGTGCCAGCAGCCTCATGGGGGCGGGGGGGCCGGCCCACGAGCAGTACTTC
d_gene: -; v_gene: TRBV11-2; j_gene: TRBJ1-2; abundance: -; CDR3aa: CASSLVAGDLYGYTF; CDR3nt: TGTGCCAGCAGCTTAGTGGCAGGGGACCTCTATGGCTACACCTTC
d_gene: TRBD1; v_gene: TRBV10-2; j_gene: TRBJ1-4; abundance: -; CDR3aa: CASSESITGATNEKLFF; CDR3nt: TGCGCCAGCAGTGAGTCCATCACAGGGGCAACTAATGAAAAACTGTTTTTT
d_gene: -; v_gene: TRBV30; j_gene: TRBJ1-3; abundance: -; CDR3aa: CAWDPDTINTIYF; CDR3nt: TGTGCCTGGGACCCCGACACAATAAACACCATATATTTT
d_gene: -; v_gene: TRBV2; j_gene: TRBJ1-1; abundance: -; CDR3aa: CASSGVVQSPRNTEAFF; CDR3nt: TGTGCCAGCAGTGGGGTGGTCCAGTCGCCGAGGAACACTGAAGCTTTCTTT
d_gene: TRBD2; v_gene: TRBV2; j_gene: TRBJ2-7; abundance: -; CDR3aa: CASSVAGGSYEQYF; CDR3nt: TGTGCCAGCAGTGTAGCGGGGGGGTCCTACGAGCAGTACTTC
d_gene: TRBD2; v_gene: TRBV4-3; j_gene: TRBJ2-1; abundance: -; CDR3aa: CASSQDQGLAGYNEQFF; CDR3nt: TGCGCCAGCAGCCAAGATCAAGGGCTAGCGGGCTACAATGAGCAGTTCTTC
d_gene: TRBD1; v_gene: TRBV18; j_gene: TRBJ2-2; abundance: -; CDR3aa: CASSPTPGQTAGELFF; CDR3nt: TGTGCCAGCTCACCTACGCCGGGACAGACGGCCGGGGAGCTGTTTTTT
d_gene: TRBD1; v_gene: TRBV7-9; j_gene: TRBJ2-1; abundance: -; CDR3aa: CASSFDRGHEQFF; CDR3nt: TGTGCCAGCAGCTTCGACAGGGGCCATGAGCAGTTCTTC
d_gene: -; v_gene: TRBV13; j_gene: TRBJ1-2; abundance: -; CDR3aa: CASSPGARVQVGAYGYTF; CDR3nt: TGTGCCAGCAGCCCAGGCGCCAGGGTCCAGGTGGGGGCTTACGGCTACACCTTC
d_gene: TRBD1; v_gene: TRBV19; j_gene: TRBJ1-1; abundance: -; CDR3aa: CASSLRDSQNTEAFF; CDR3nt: TGTGCCAGTAGTTTAAGGGACAGCCAGAACACTGAAGCTTTCTTT
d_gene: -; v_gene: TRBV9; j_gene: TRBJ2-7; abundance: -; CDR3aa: CASSPAAGPVGEQYF; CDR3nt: TGTGCCAGCTCCCCTGCTGCGGGCCCCGTAGGCGAGCAGTACTTC
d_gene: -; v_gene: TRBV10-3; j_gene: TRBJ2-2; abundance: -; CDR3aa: CAISESAGKNTGELFF; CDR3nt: TGTGCCATCAGTGAATCCGCAGGGAAGAACACCGGGGAGCTGTTTTTT
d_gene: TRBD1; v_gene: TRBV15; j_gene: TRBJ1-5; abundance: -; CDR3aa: CATSRAIDRGDQPQHF; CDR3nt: TGTGCCACCAGCAGGGCTATTGACAGGGGGGATCAGCCCCAGCATTTT
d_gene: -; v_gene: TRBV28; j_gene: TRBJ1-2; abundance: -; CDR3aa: CASSFEGTVYGYTF; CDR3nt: TGTGCCAGCAGTTTTGAGGGGACCGTCTATGGCTACACCTTC
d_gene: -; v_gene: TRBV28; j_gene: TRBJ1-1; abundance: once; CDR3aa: CASSYGGTEAFF; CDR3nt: TGTGCCAGCAGTTATGGGGGGACTGAAGCTTTCTTT
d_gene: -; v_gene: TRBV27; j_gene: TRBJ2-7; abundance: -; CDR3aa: CASSSIQGGQYEQYF; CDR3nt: TGTGCCAGCAGTTCGATACAGGGAGGGCAATACGAGCAGTACTTC
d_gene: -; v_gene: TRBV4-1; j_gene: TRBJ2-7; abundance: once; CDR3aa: CASSQEGASSYEQYF; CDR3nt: TGCGCCAGCAGCCAAGAGGGGGCCAGCTCCTACGAGCAGTACTTC
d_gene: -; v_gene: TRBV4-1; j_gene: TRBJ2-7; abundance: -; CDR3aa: CASSPISGSTYEQYF; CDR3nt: TGCGCCAGCAGCCCCATTTCCGGTTCCACCTACGAGCAGTACTTC
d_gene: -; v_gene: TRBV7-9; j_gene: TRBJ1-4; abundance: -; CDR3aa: CASSLASVGRDEKLFF; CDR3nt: TGTGCCAGCAGCTTAGCTAGCGTCGGCAGGGACGAAAAACTGTTTTTT